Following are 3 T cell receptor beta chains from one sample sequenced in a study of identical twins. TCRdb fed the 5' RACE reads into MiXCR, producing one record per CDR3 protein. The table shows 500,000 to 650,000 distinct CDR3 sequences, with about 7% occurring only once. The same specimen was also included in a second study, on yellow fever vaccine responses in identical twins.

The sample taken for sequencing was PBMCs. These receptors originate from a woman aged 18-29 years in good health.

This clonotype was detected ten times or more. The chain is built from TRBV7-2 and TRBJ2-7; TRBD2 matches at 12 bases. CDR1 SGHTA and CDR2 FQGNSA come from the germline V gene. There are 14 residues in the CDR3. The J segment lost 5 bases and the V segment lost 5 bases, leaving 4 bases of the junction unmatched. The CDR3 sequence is CASSTRLAGDEQYF. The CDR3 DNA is TGTGCCAGCAGCACGAGACTAGCGGGAGACGAGCAGTACTTC.

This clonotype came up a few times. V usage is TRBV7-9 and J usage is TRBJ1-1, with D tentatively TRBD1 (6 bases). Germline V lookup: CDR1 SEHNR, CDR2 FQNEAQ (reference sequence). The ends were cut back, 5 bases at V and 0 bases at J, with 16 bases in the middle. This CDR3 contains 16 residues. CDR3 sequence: CASSPRQENMNTEAFF. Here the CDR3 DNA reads TGTGCCAGCAGCCCTCGACAGGAGAACATGAACACTGAAGCTTTCTTT.

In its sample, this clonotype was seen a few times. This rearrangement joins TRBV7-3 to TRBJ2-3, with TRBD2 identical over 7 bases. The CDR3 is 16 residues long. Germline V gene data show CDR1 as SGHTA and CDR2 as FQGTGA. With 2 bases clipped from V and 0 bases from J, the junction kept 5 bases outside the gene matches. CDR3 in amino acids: CASSLGPAGSTDTQYF. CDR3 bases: TGTGCCAGCAGCTTAGGTCCAGCGGGGAGCACAGATACGCAGTATTTT.